This TCR beta chain was sequenced in a study of T-cell memory formation after mild COVID-19. Whole-study results and caveats: Proof of SARS-CoV-2 specificity was absent for the second-wave clones that crested on day 37.

V dropped 4 bases and J dropped 4 bases, with 17 bases sitting between them. This CDR3 is 16 amino acids long. Germline lookup yields CDR1 SGDLS and CDR2 YYNGEE. TCRdb re-analysed the 5' RACE reads in MiXCR, keeping a single row per CDR3 protein. The table records over 70,000 distinct CDR3 sequences, less than 15% of them present only once. As regards this clonotype: Its antigen is unidentified.

This chain uses TRBV9 with TRBJ2-2, with a tentative D call TRBD1 (5 bases). The sample comprised PBMCs or a T cell subset sorted from them (not recorded which). This receptor was obtained from a man younger than 35 who had mild COVID-19 (a few samples of this study predate the infection). Cell type and time point are not known. The CDR3 DNA reads TGTGCCAGCAGCTTCCGACGGACACTGTCCACCGGGGAGCTGTTTTTT. Translating it yields CASSFRRTLSTGELFF.